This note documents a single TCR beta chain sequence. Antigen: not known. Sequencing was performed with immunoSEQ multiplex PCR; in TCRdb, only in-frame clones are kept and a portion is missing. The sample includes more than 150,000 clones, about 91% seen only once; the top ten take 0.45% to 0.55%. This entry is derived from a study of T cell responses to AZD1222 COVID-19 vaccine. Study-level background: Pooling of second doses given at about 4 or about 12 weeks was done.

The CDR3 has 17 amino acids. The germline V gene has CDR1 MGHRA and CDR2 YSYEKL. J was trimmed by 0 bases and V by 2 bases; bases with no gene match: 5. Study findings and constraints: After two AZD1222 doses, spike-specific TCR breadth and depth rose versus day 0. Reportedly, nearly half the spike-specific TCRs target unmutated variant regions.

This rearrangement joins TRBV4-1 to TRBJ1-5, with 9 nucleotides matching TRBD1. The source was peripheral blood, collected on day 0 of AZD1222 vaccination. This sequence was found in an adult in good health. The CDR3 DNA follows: TGCGCCAGCAGCCAATCCGGGACAGGGCTTAGCAATCAGCCCCAGCATTTT. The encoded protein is CASSQSGTGLSNQPQHF.